The clone carrying this T cell receptor beta chain turned up a few times. Antigen specificity is unknown. The CDR3 covers 13 residues. V lost 8 bases, J lost 1 base, and 4 bases stayed unmatched. The V gene's germline CDR1 is DFQATT and CDR2 SNEGSKA (reference sequence). The data belong to a study of response to subunit inactivated influenza vaccine. Study results and caveats: Each seasonal flu vaccination may recruit only limited new T cells, authors suggested.

TCRdb recomputed calls from the RT-PCR reads with MiXCR, one row per CDR3 protein. The sample contains 500,000 to 600,000 distinct CDR3 sequences, 16% of which appear only once. The clonotype was recovered from a man between 50 and 69 years old who received an inactivated influenza vaccine. The specimen was CD4+ T cells sorted from PBMCs, collected about 24 months after vaccination. V gene TRBV20-1 combines with J gene TRBJ1-5, with 8 bases identical to TRBD1. CDR3 coding DNA: TGCAGTTCCCACAGGGGGAGCAATCAGCCCCAGCATTTT. As protein: CSSHRGSNQPQHF.